This T cell receptor beta chain originates from a study of T cell changes during pregnancy in multiple sclerosis. Repertoires were generated with immunoSEQ multiplex PCR, while TCRdb's copy carries only in-frame clones and drops some. The sample consists of around 64,000 clones, around 90% of them appearing once. V lost 4 bases to trimming and J lost 2 bases, with 18 bases between them. The CDR3 covers 16 residues. CDR1 and CDR2 from the germline V gene are SGHRS and YFSETQ. This clone has a handful of counts. Sequences were derived from CD4+ T cells from peripheral blood mononuclear cells, sampled after pregnancy. The sequence derives from a female donor with multiple sclerosis, enrolled in a pregnancy study. The rearrangement joins TRBV5-1 to TRBJ1-2, with no clear D. CDR3 amino acids: CASSPRGGVGNYGYTF. DNA for the CDR3: TGCGCCAGCAGCCCCAGAGGCGGGGTCGGGAACTATGGCTACACCTTC.